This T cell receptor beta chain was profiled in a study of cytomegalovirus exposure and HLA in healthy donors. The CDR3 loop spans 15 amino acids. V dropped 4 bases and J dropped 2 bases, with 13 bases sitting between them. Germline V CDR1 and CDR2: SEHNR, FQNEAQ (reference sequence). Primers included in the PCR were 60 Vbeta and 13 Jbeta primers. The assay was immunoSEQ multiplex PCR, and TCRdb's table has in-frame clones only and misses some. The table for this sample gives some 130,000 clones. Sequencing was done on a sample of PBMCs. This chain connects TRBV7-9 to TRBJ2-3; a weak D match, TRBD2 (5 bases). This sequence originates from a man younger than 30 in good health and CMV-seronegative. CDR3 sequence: CASSSPTGITDTQYF. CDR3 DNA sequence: TGTGCCAGCAGCTCACCTACCGGGATCACAGATACGCAGTATTTT.